This paragraph reports one T cell receptor (beta chain). The data were taken from a study of CD8+CD57+ T cells in acquired aplastic anemia. CDR1 MDHEN and CDR2 SYDVKM come from the germline V gene. The CDR3 loop spans 13 amino acids. V gave up 8 bases and J gave up 3 bases, with 13 bases separating them. The use of genomic DNA as template underpinned the TCR beta VDJ and CDR3 profiling. TCRdb passed the reads through MiXCR, listing each CDR3 protein once. The sample shows 120,000 or so distinct CDR3 sequences, over 30% of them seen only once. Patients who underwent sequencing had shown CD8+CD57+ cell expansion by flow cytometry.

Sequenced material: sorted CD4+, CD8+, or CD8+CD57+ T cells (not recorded which) from PBMCs. The source of this sequence is a human donor with aplastic anemia. This rearrangement joins TRBV28 to TRBJ1-1; no clear D. CDR3 amino acids: CASSPRGYTEAFF. The CDR3 coding sequence is TGTGCCAGCTCCCCCCGGGGTTACACTGAAGCTTTCTTT.